Each of the 24 T cell receptor beta chains below was sequenced from the same sample in a study of blood T cell repertoires in COVID-19. Sequencing used immunoSEQ multiplex PCR; TCRdb keeps in-frame clones, though not all of them. Here the sample spans roughly 60,000 clones, 72% being singletons. Sample: peripheral blood. The receptors derive from a woman between 70 and 85 years old with COVID-19, enrolled during active disease.

The genes are TRBV12-3 or TRBV12-4 and TRBJ1-2; TRBD1 aligns across 7 bases. Trimming took 5 bases from V and 8 from J; bases not matched to a gene: 8. This CDR3 region has 13 residues. DNA of the CDR3: TGTGCCAGCAGTCGGGACAGCGATAGGGGCTACACCTTC. Residues: CASSRDSDRGYTF.

V gene TRBV5-1 combines with J gene TRBJ2-1; tentatively, D is TRBD1 (6 bases). Trimming stripped 1 base from V and 6 bases from J, with 11 bases between. Germline CDR1 is SGHRS and CDR2 is YFSETQ. The CDR3 consists of 14 residues. The CDR3: CASSLTGPGNEQFF. In DNA form, the CDR3 reads TGCGCCAGCAGCTTGACAGGGCCAGGCAATGAGCAGTTCTTC.

This clone appeared a single time. The chain has TRBV4-3 and TRBJ1-2; no clear D gene. Looked up from germline, CDR1 is LGHNA and CDR2 is YSLEER. The germline V and J ends were trimmed by 0 bases and 8 bases, with 13 bases remaining between them. This CDR3 region has 14 residues. In DNA, the CDR3 is TGCGCCAGCAGCCAAGACGTTAACTCGAAGGGCTACACCTTC. Residues: CASSQDVNSKGYTF.

In its sample, this clone was seen a few times. V is TRBV5-5 and J is TRBJ1-1, with 7 nucleotides matching TRBD1. The V gene's germline CDR1 is SGHKS and CDR2 YYEKEE (reference sequence). This CDR3 region has 15 residues. V gave up 0 bases and J gave up 1 base; unmatched junction bases: 3. CDR3 DNA sequence: TGTGCCAGCAGCTTGGCTCAGGGGGGGAACACTGAAGCTTTCTTT. It yields the protein CASSLAQGGNTEAFF.

The chain is built from TRBV7-2 and TRBJ1-6; 8 bases are shared with TRBD1. This CDR3 is built from 17 residues. V was clipped by 1 base and J by 8 bases; unmatched bases: 10. Germline CDR1 reads SGHTA; CDR2 reads FQGNSA. The CDR3 DNA reads TGTGCCAGCAGCTTAGAGCTACCAGGGGGCGGGTATTCACCCCTCCACTTT. Its protein product is CASSLELPGGGYSPLHF.

J is TRBJ1-5 and V is TRBV7-9; weak D call: TRBD1 (6 bases). This CDR3 is 14 amino acids long. CDR1 and CDR2 from the germline V gene are SEHNR and FQNEAQ (reference sequence). The germline V and J ends were trimmed by 0 bases and 6 bases, with 9 bases remaining between them. This CDR3 reads CASSLASGVQPQHF. The CDR3 DNA reads as TGTGCCAGCAGCTTAGCTTCAGGGGTTCAGCCCCAGCATTTT.

Here the CDR3 DNA reads TGCGCCAGCAGCCAGGACGCTTCGACTAGTCTCGTCTACAATGAGCAGTTCTTC. As protein: CASSQDASTSLVYNEQFF. The chain recombines TRBV4-3 with TRBJ2-1; a weak D match, TRBD2 (6 bases). Trimming cost V 3 bases and J 3 bases, with 21 bases left between them. Germline V gene sequence: CDR1 LGHNA, CDR2 YSLEER. The CDR3 spans 18 residues.

V is TRBV25-1 and J is TRBJ2-5; tentatively, D is TRBD2 (5 bases). Per the germline V gene, CDR1 is MGHDK and CDR2 is SYGVNS. The ends were cut back, 6 bases at V and 0 bases at J, with 11 bases in the middle. This CDR3 has 14 residues. The CDR3 bases are TGTGCCAGCAGCCCTCCGGGAAACCAAGAGACCCAGTACTTC. The encoded protein is CASSPPGNQETQYF. The whole variable domain, remainder taken from reference TRBV25-1 and TRBJ2-5, is EADIYQTPRYLVIGTGKKITLECSQTMGHDKMYWYQQDPGMELHLIHYSYGVNSTEKGDLSSESTVSRIRTEHFPLTLESARPSHTSQYLCASSPPGNQETQYFGPGTRLLVL.

J is TRBJ1-1 and V is TRBV29-1, with D perhaps TRBD1 (5 bases). Germline CDR1 reads SQVTM; CDR2 reads ANQGSEA. With 3 bases removed from V and 2 bases from J, the gap between germline ends came to 10 bases. This CDR3 has 13 residues. The CDR3 loop is CSVDKGLNTEAFF. The CDR3 DNA reads TGCAGCGTTGATAAGGGACTCAACACTGAAGCTTTCTTT.

This clone has a handful of counts. The chain uses TRBV2 and TRBJ2-5; TRBD1 aligns across 8 bases. The CDR3 spans 15 residues. Germline CDR1 and CDR2: SNHLY and FYNNEI. The junction had 5 bases not matched to a gene; V was cut back by 1 base and J by 4 bases. The CDR3 reads CASSEGTGIGETQYF. CDR3 bases: TGTGCCAGCAGTGAAGGGACAGGGATTGGAGAGACCCAGTACTTC.

Here the CDR3 reads CASSLVEGRGYTF. Written as DNA, the CDR3 is TGTGCCAGCAGCTTAGTGGAGGGACGGGGCTACACCTTC. V and J are TRBV7-2 and TRBJ1-2, with D tentatively TRBD1 (5 bases). The CDR3 runs 13 residues. V lost 1 base, J lost 8 bases, and 11 bases lay in between. In germline, CDR1 is SGHTA, CDR2 FQGNSA. Filled out from reference TRBV7-2 and TRBJ1-2, the complete variable domain reads GAGVSQSPSNKVTEKGKDVELRCDPISGHTALYWYRQSLGQGLEFLIYFQGNSAPDKSGLPSDRFSAERTGGSVSTLTIQRTQQEDSAVYLCASSLVEGRGYTFGSGTRLTVV.

The gene calls are TRBV5-1 and TRBJ2-4; 8 bases align to TRBD1. There are 16 residues in the CDR3. Germline V CDR1 and CDR2: SGHRS, YFSETQ. V lost 4 bases, J lost 8 bases, and 14 bases stayed unmatched. This chain's CDR3 is CASSHAQGGGRDIQYF. In DNA, the CDR3 is TGCGCCAGCAGCCACGCACAGGGGGGCGGTAGGGACATTCAGTACTTC.

In its sample, this clone was seen a few times. The genes are TRBV3-1 (or the pseudogene TRBV3-2) and TRBJ2-3; a weak D match, TRBD1 (6 bases). Germline assignment: CDR1 LGHDT and CDR2 YNNKEL (reference sequence). V was cut by 5 bases and J by 0 bases, with 12 bases left in between. The CDR3 consists of 15 residues. The CDR3 here is CASSSRGPSTDTQYF. Written as DNA, the CDR3 is TGTGCCAGCAGCTCCAGGGGACCCAGCACAGATACGCAGTATTTT.

This clone appeared a single time. The rearrangement links TRBV28 to TRBJ1-3; 7 bases map to TRBD1. There are 17 residues in the CDR3. The trim removed 8 bases at V and 7 bases at J, leaving 20 bases unmatched. CDR1 MDHEN and CDR2 SYDVKM come from the germline V gene. The CDR3 loop reads CASLMAKGAQGLNTIYF. DNA of the CDR3: TGTGCCAGCCTAATGGCCAAGGGGGCGCAGGGTTTGAACACCATATATTTT.

V is TRBV4-1 and J is TRBJ2-2; no clear D gene. V lost 4 bases to trimming and J lost 8 bases, with 5 bases between them. The germline V gene encodes CDR1 MGHRA and CDR2 YSYEKL. This CDR3 has 11 amino acids. CDR3 residues: CASSRYGELFF. The CDR3 DNA sequence: TGCGCCAGCAGCCGCTATGGGGAGCTGTTTTTT.

Concerning this clone: The germline gene is not matched at one end of the junction; a read error may be the cause. The chain has TRBV7-3 and TRBJ2-2; the match to TRBD2 covers 15 bases. Germline CDR1 SGHTA, CDR2 FQGTGA. CDR3 size: 16 residues. The CDR3 reads CASSRRTSGGAGELFF. CDR3 DNA sequence: TGTGCCAGCAGCCGGCGGACTAGCGGGGGGGCCGGAGAGCTGTTTTTT.

The V call is TRBV19, the J call TRBJ1-3, with D hard to call. V lost 6 bases to trimming and J lost 0 bases, with 9 bases between them. Germline assignment: CDR1 LNHDA and CDR2 SQIVND (reference sequence). This CDR3 spans 14 amino acids. CDR3 amino acids: CASRLLASGNTIYF. DNA for the CDR3: TGTGCCAGTAGACTTCTTGCCTCTGGAAACACCATATATTTT. Looking up the rest from reference TRBV19 and TRBJ1-3 gives the full variable domain: DGGITQSPKYLFRKEGQNVTLSCEQNLNHDAMYWYRQDPGQGLRLIYYSQIVNDFQKGDIAEGYSVSREKKESFPLTVTSAQKNPTAFYLCASRLLASGNTIYFGEGSWLTVV.

The V call is TRBV13, the J call TRBJ2-1, with D possibly being TRBD2 (7 bases). This CDR3 is 12 amino acids long. V was trimmed by 9 bases and J by 8 bases, leaving 14 bases between them. Germline CDR1 PRHDT, CDR2 FYEKMQ (reference sequence). The CDR3 here is CASTRGRDEQFF. CDR3 DNA sequence: TGTGCCAGTACTAGGGGGAGGGATGAGCAGTTCTTC.

The chain employs TRBV6-2 or TRBV6-3 and TRBJ2-5, with TRBD2 identical over 13 bases. V was pared by 6 bases and J by 5 bases, with 12 bases of the junction left unmatched. CDR3 length equals 17 residues. Looked up from germline, CDR1 is MNHEY and CDR2 is SVGEGT. The chain's CDR3 is CASSDTSGGADWETQYF. In nucleotides, the CDR3 is TGTGCCAGCAGCGACACTAGCGGGGGGGCCGATTGGGAGACCCAGTACTTC.

V gene TRBV4-3 combines with J gene TRBJ2-3, with 7 bases lining up with TRBD2. V trimming: 4 bases; J trimming: 5 bases; junction bases outside the gene matches: 9. This CDR3 has 15 residues. The germline V gene has CDR1 LGHNA and CDR2 YSLEER. The CDR3 DNA is TGCGCCAGCAGCCCCCGTGCGGGAGTGGGAGATACGCAGTATTTT. Protein: CASSPRAGVGDTQYF.

V gene TRBV6-1 combines with J gene TRBJ2-1; D ambiguous. The CDR3 is 10 residues long. Trimming removed 3 bases from V and 12 bases from J, with 6 bases in between. Germline CDR1 is MNHNS and CDR2 is SASEGT. The CDR3 DNA is TGTGCCAGCAGTGATCCCGTGCAGTTCTTC. Translated, it gives CASSDPVQFF.

The CDR3 coding sequence is TGTGCCAGCAGCTTATTCAGCCTCACTATCACCGATAGCAATCAGCCCCAGCATTTT. Translating gives CASSLFSLTITDSNQPQHF. V usage is TRBV7-8 and J usage is TRBJ1-5; D call uncertain. The V gene lost 2 bases and the J gene lost 0 bases, with 20 bases spanning the gap. CDR3 length equals 19 residues. Germline V gene lookup returns CDR1 SGHVS and CDR2 FQNEAQ.

The V gene is TRBV9, the J gene TRBJ1-1; TRBD1 matches 8 bases. With V trimmed by 1 base and J by 0 bases, 5 bases remained unmatched. Per germline, CDR1 SGDLS and CDR2 YYNGEE. The CDR3 runs 16 residues. The CDR3 protein is CASSVSGGGVNTEAFF. The CDR3 bases are TGTGCCAGCAGCGTATCAGGGGGCGGGGTGAACACTGAAGCTTTCTTT.

The chain has TRBV19 and TRBJ2-4; 14 positions match TRBD2. V was clipped by 3 bases and J by 0 bases; unmatched bases: 4. There are 18 residues in the CDR3. The germline CDR1 and CDR2 sequences are LNHDA and SQIVND (reference sequence). DNA for the CDR3: TGTGCCAGTAGTATCCGACTAGCGGGGGGGTTAGCCAAAAACATTCAGTACTTC. Translating gives CASSIRLAGGLAKNIQYF.